This T cell receptor beta chain is from a study of T-cell reconstitution after alpha-beta-depleted transplantation in children. Overall study results and limits: T-cell counts and diversity were attributed mostly to newly produced T cells one year after transplant. Expanded graft clones numbering several hundred reportedly gave rise to alpha-beta T cells about two months after transplant.

The CDR3 has 14 amino acids. The V segment lost 8 bases and the J segment 8 bases; nucleotides outside the gene matches: 5. CDR1 is SNHLY, CDR2 FYNNEI, per germline. This clonotype was recorded many times. What it recognizes is unknown. Library preparation (for TCRbeta) was performed with unique molecular identifiers. Via MiXCR, TCRdb re-called the PCR reads, giving one row per CDR3 protein. Among a few hundred thousand distinct CDR3 sequences listed, 5.5% to 7% were seen once. The sample was PBMCs, taken before TCRalphabeta/CD19-depleted stem cell transplant. This TCR was sampled from a boy between 2 and 10 years old with acute lymphoblastic leukemia, due to receive a stem cell transplant. V and J are TRBV2 and TRBJ2-1; TRBD2 aligns across 14 bases. In nucleotides, the CDR3 is TGTGCCAGCGGGGGACTAGCGGGGGCCGATGAGCAGTTCTTC. Protein product: CASGGLAGADEQFF.